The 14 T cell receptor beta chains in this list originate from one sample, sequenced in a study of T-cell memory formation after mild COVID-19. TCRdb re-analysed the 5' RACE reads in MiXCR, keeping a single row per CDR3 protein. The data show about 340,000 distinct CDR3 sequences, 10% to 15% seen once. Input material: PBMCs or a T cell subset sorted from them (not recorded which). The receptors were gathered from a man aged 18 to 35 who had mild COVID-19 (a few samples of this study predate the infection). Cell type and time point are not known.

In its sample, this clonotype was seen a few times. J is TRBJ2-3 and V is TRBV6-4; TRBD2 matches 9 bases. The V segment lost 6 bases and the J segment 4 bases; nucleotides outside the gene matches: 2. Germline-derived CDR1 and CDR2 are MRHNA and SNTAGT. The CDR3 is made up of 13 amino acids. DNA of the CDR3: TGTGCCAGCAGCAGGACTAGCGCAGATACGCAGTATTTT. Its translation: CASSRTSADTQYF.

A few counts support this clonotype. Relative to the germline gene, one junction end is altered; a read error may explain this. CDR3 coding DNA: TGCGCCAGCAGCATGACAGGTAGCGATCAGCCCCAGCATTTT. Translation gives CASSMTGSDQPQHF. This sequence joins TRBV5-1 and TRBJ1-5, with D possibly TRBD1 on 6 matching bases. The germline V gene has CDR1 SGHRS and CDR2 YFSETQ. There are 14 residues in the CDR3. The variable domain in full, completed from reference TRBV5-1 and TRBJ1-5, reads KAGVTQTPRYLIKTRGQQVTLSCSPISGHRSVSWYQQTPGQGLQFLFEYFSETQRNKGNFPGRFSGRQFSNSRSEMNVSTLELGDSALYLCASSMTGSDQPQHFGDGTRLSIL.

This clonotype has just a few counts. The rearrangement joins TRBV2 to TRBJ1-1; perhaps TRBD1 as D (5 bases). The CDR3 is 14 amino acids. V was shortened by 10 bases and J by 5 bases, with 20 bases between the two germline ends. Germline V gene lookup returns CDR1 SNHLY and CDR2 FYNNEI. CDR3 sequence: CAIRLNSGGTEAFF. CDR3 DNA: TGTGCCATCAGGTTGAACTCCGGGGGGACTGAAGCTTTCTTT.

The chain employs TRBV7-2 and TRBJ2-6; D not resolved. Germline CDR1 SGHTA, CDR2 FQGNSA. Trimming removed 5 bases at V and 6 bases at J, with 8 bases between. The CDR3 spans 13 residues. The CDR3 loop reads CASSGQAANVLTF. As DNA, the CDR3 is TGTGCCAGCAGCGGGCAGGCGGCCAACGTCCTGACTTTC.

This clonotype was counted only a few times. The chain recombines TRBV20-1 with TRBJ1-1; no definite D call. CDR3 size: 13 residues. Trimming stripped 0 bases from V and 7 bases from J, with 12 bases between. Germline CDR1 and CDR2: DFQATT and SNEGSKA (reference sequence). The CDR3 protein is CSARDGGSGEAFF. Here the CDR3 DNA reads TGCAGTGCTAGAGATGGAGGGTCGGGTGAAGCTTTCTTT.

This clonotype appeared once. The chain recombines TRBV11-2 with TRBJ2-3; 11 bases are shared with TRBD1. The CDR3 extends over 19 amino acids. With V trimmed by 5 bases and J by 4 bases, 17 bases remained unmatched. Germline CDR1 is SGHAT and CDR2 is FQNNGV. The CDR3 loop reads CASSRGTYLDRGHSDTQYF. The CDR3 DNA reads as TGTGCCAGCAGCAGGGGGACCTATTTGGACAGGGGGCACTCAGATACGCAGTATTTT.

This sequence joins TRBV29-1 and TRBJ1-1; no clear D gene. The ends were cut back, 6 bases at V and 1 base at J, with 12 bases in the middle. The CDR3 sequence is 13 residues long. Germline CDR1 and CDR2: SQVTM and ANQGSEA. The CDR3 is CSVARVENTEAFF. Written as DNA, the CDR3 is TGCAGCGTCGCTAGGGTTGAGAACACTGAAGCTTTCTTT.

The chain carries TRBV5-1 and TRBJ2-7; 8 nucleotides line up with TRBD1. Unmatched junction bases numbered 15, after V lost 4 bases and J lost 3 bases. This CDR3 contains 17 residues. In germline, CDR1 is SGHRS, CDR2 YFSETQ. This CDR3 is CASSAGQERPRGYEQYF. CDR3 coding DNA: TGCGCCAGCAGCGCGGGACAGGAACGACCTCGGGGCTACGAGCAGTACTTC.

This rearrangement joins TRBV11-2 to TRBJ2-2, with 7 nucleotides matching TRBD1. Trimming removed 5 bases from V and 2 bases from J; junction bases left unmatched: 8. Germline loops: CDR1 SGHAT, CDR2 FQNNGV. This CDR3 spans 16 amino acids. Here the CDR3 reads CASSHPRDRNTGELFF. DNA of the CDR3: TGTGCCAGCAGCCATCCCCGGGACAGAAACACCGGGGAGCTGTTTTTT.

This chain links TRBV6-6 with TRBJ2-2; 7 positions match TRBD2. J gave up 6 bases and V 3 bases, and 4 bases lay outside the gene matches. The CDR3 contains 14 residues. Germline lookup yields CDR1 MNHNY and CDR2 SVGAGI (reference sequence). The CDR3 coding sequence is TGTGCCAGCAGTTATTCTAGCGGCTCCGGGGAGCTGTTTTTT. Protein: CASSYSSGSGELFF.

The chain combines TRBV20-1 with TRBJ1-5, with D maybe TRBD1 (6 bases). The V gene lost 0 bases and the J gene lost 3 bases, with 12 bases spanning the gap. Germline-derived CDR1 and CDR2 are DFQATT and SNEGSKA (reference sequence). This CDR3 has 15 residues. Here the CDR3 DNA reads TGCAGTGCTAGAGATGCCGGGGGCACCAATCAGCCCCAGCATTTT. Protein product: CSARDAGGTNQPQHF.

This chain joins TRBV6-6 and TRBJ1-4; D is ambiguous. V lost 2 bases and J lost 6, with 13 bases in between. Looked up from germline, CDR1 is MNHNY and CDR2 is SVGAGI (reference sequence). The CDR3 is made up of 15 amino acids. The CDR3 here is CASSYEGQVDEKLFF. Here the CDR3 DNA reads TGTGCCAGCAGTTACGAGGGCCAGGTGGATGAAAAACTGTTTTTT.

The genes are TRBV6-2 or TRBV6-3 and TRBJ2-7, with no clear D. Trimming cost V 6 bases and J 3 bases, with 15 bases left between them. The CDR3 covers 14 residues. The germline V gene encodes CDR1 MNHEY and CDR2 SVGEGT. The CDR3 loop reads CASRRISWGYEQYV. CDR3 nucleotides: TGTGCCAGCAGACGCATAAGTTGGGGCTACGAGCAGTACGTC.

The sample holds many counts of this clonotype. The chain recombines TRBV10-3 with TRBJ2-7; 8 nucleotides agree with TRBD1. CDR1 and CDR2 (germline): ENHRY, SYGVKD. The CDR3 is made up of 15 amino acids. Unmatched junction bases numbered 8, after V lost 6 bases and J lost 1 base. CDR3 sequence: CAIRETGANSYEQYF. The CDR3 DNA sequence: TGTGCCATCAGAGAGACAGGGGCGAATTCCTACGAGCAGTACTTC.